The 22 T cell receptor beta chains in this list originate from one sample, sequenced in a study of vaccination and CD4 T cells after COVID-19. TCRdb re-called the PCR reads with MiXCR, one entry per CDR3 protein. The table shows approximately 36,000 distinct CDR3 sequences, with about 35% occurring only once. Described time point: late sampling 161 to 241 days after vaccination in three convalescent patients. This specimen was CD4+ T cells from blood, taken about 7 months after SARS-CoV-2 vaccination. These receptors all stem from a human donor who had recovered from COVID-19.

V is TRBV6-2 or TRBV6-3 and J is TRBJ2-3; D ambiguous. The V gene lost 2 bases and the J gene lost 2 bases, with 5 bases spanning the gap. There are 13 residues in the CDR3. CDR1 is MNHEY and CDR2 is SVGEGT in the germline V gene. The CDR3 sequence: CASSYRLTDTQYF. CDR3 coding DNA: TGTGCCAGCAGTTACCGCCTCACAGATACGCAGTATTTT.

This clonotype has more than one count but fewer than ten. This sequence joins TRBV6-2 or TRBV6-3 and TRBJ2-1, with 9 bases aligning to TRBD2. CDR3 length equals 14 residues. Germline V gives CDR1 MNHEY, CDR2 SVGEGT. The junction had 0 bases not matched to a gene; V was cut back by 0 bases and J by 6 bases. The DNA of the CDR3 is TGTGCCAGCAGTTACTCGCGGGAGGGCAATGAGCAGTTCTTC. Protein product: CASSYSREGNEQFF.

This chain connects TRBV2 to TRBJ1-5, with 11 bases fitting TRBD1. Germline V lookup: CDR1 SNHLY, CDR2 FYNNEI. CDR3 length: 13 amino acids. Trimming took 8 bases from V and 9 from J; bases not matched to a gene: 6. The CDR3 coding sequence is TGTGCCAGCGGGGGACAGGGGGGTTTGCCCCAGCATTTT. Protein: CASGGQGGLPQHF.

The chain links TRBV7-2 to TRBJ2-7, with 8 bases lining up with TRBD2. This CDR3 is 15 amino acids long. Looked up from germline, CDR1 is SGHTA and CDR2 is FQGNSA. The V and J ends lost 5 bases and 0 bases, in that order; junction bases with no gene match: 6. The CDR3 nucleotides read TGTGCCAGCAGCACCACTAGCGGTATCTCCTACGAGCAGTACTTC. As protein: CASSTTSGISYEQYF.

The chain combines TRBV28 with TRBJ2-7, with 9 nucleotides matching TRBD1. V was pared by 5 bases and J by 4 bases, with 6 bases of the junction left unmatched. The germline V gene encodes CDR1 MDHEN and CDR2 SYDVKM. This CDR3 contains 14 residues. This CDR3 reads CASSPEDRGYEQYF. CDR3 nucleotide sequence: TGTGCCAGCAGTCCCGAGGACAGGGGATACGAGCAGTACTTC.

The rearrangement uses TRBV29-1 and TRBJ2-3, with D maybe TRBD2 (6 bases). V dropped 6 bases and J dropped 2 bases, with 12 bases sitting between them. The germline gives CDR1 SQVTM, CDR2 ANQGSEA. CDR3 size: 13 residues. CDR3 amino acids: CSVGTRHTDTQYF. The CDR3 region has the DNA TGCAGCGTCGGGACTCGTCACACAGATACGCAGTATTTT.

The table lists this clonotype with a few counts. This chain links TRBV21-1 with TRBJ2-5. TRBV21-1 is a pseudogene segment. This CDR3 comprises 16 residues. This CDR3 reads CASSKARESYRRTQYF. CDR3 bases: TGTGCCAGCAGCAAAGCGAGAGAGAGTTACCGGCGGACCCAGTACTTC.

This chain links TRBV20-1 with TRBJ2-3; 7 nucleotides match TRBD1. The length of the CDR3 is 15 residues. Germline values: CDR1 DFQATT, CDR2 SNEGSKA (reference sequence). The ends lost 3 bases at V and 0 bases at J; junction bases unmatched: 6. CDR3: CSARNRGYSTDTQYF. In DNA, the CDR3 is TGCAGTGCTAGGAACAGGGGTTATAGCACAGATACGCAGTATTTT.

The V and J genes are TRBV12-3 or TRBV12-4 and TRBJ1-2; TRBD1 aligns across 7 bases. The CDR3 extends over 16 amino acids. V shed 10 bases, J shed 4 bases, and the junction held 18 bases outside the gene matches. Written as DNA, the CDR3 is TGTGCCACCAATGGGGACAGCGGCTTACCCTCCTATGGCTACACCTTC. Translation: CATNGDSGLPSYGYTF.

The chain joins TRBV24-1 to TRBJ2-1; 7 positions match TRBD2. Germline values: CDR1 KGHDR, CDR2 SFDVKD. The CDR3 extends over 16 amino acids. J was trimmed by 3 bases and V by 3 bases; bases with no gene match: 7. The CDR3 DNA follows: TGTGCCACCAGTGATGGGGCTAGCGGATTCTACAATGAGCAGTTCTTC. The encoded protein is CATSDGASGFYNEQFF.

This rearrangement joins TRBV28 to TRBJ1-5, with 7 bases identical to TRBD1. Trimming took 5 bases from V and 2 from J; bases not matched to a gene: 6. Germline loops: CDR1 MDHEN, CDR2 SYDVKM. This CDR3 is built from 15 residues. As DNA, the CDR3 is TGTGCCAGCAGTCCACCCGACAGGGGCAATCAGCCCCAGCATTTT. Protein: CASSPPDRGNQPQHF.

Regarding this clonotype: One base away lies a much larger clone, so this may be a sequencing read error. This sequence joins TRBV7-2 and TRBJ2-3; 9 nucleotides agree with TRBD1. This CDR3 spans 14 amino acids. V lost 7 bases to trimming and J lost 3 bases; unmatched junction nucleotides: 5. Germline V gene lookup returns CDR1 SGHTA and CDR2 FQGNSA. CDR3 nucleotide sequence: TGTGCCAGCACCTCGGGACAGGGAACAGATACGCAGTATTTT. Protein sequence: CASTSGQGTDTQYF.

This chain connects TRBV10-3 to TRBJ2-3; 10 bases line up with TRBD2. V shed 1 base and J 1 base; nucleotides not matched to a gene: 2. The germline V gene has CDR1 ENHRY and CDR2 SYGVKD. The CDR3 contains 16 residues. The CDR3 DNA reads TGTGCCATCAGTGAGTTAGGGACTAGCGGCACAGATACGCAGTATTTT. Amino acids: CAISELGTSGTDTQYF.

By sample share, this clonotype is medium-sized. The rearrangement links TRBV7-9 to TRBJ2-5; D is uncertain. Germline assignment: CDR1 SEHNR and CDR2 FQNEAQ (reference sequence). V lost 0 bases, J lost 5 bases, and 4 bases lay in between. This CDR3 has 12 residues. The CDR3 here is CASSLASETQYF. CDR3 in DNA: TGTGCCAGCAGCTTAGCGTCCGAGACCCAGTACTTC.

The gene calls are TRBV6-2 or TRBV6-3 and TRBJ2-1; D gene ambiguous. This CDR3 contains 17 residues. Trimming took off 4 bases at V and 3 bases at J, with 19 bases between the two ends. Germline V gene sequence: CDR1 MNHEY, CDR2 SVGEGT. The CDR3 DNA follows: TGTGCCAGCAGTTCCCGCTCGATCGGACCCTTCTACAATGAGCAGTTCTTC. Translation gives CASSSRSIGPFYNEQFF.

The genes are TRBV6-1 and TRBJ2-7; 9 bases are a match to TRBD2. The V and J ends lost 7 bases and 2 bases, in that order; junction bases with no gene match: 6. CDR1 and CDR2 (germline): MNHNS, SASEGT. The CDR3 covers 14 residues. The chain's CDR3 is CASTPAGGTYEQYF. For the CDR3, the DNA is TGTGCCAGCACCCCAGCGGGGGGAACCTACGAGCAGTACTTC.

V gene TRBV7-9 combines with J gene TRBJ2-1; the match to TRBD1 covers 9 bases. The CDR3 spans 15 residues. The V segment lost 4 bases and the J segment 5 bases; nucleotides outside the gene matches: 6. CDR1 and CDR2 (germline): SEHNR, FQNEAQ (reference sequence). The DNA for the CDR3 is TGTGCCAGCAGCTACTTGACAGGGGGGAACAATGAGCAGTTCTTC. Amino acids: CASSYLTGGNNEQFF.

In this sample, this clonotype turned up a few times. The V gene is TRBV28, the J gene TRBJ2-3; 9 bases map to TRBD2. The junction had 10 bases not matched to a gene; V was cut back by 6 bases and J by 3 bases. This CDR3 is 16 amino acids long. CDR1 is MDHEN and CDR2 is SYDVKM in the germline V gene. CDR3 DNA sequence: TGTGCCAGCAGCTTAATGGGGACTAGCCGGACAGATACGCAGTATTTT. Residues: CASSLMGTSRTDTQYF.

In this sample, this clonotype turned up a few times. The gene calls are TRBV19 and TRBJ2-3; 8 positions agree with TRBD1. Germline V gives CDR1 LNHDA, CDR2 SQIVND (reference sequence). This CDR3 has 14 residues. V gave up 6 bases and J gave up 4 bases; unmatched junction bases: 6. In DNA, the CDR3 is TGTGCCAGTAGACCGACAGGGGCCGCAGATACGCAGTATTTT. As protein: CASRPTGAADTQYF.

The V and J genes are TRBV18 and TRBJ1-2; 7 bases map to TRBD1. CDR1 is KGHSH, CDR2 LQKENI, per germline. With V trimmed by 3 bases and J by 0 bases, 4 bases remained unmatched. The CDR3 consists of 15 residues. Here the CDR3 reads CASSPGTAPNYGYTF. Here the CDR3 DNA reads TGTGCCAGCTCACCGGGGACAGCCCCTAACTATGGCTACACCTTC.

This clonotype was picked up a small number of times. The J gene is TRBJ2-5, the V gene TRBV20-1; D is ambiguous. The germline V gene encodes CDR1 DFQATT and CDR2 SNEGSKA (reference sequence). V dropped 1 base and J dropped 2 bases, with 11 bases sitting between them. This CDR3 region has 14 residues. The CDR3 coding sequence is TGCAGTGCTAGAGCTGAAGACTGGCAAGAGACCCAGTACTTC. This codes for CSARAEDWQETQYF.

This clonotype came up once. The chain joins TRBV20-1 to TRBJ2-1; the match to TRBD2 covers 9 bases. The V and J ends lost 5 bases and 9 bases, in that order; junction bases with no gene match: 11. CDR1 and CDR2 from the germline V gene are DFQATT and SNEGSKA (reference sequence). This CDR3 is built from 14 residues. The CDR3: CSAAKAGGGGEQFF. The DNA for the CDR3 is TGCAGTGCTGCCAAGGCGGGAGGGGGAGGTGAGCAGTTCTTC.